This is a list of T cell receptor beta chains from one sample in a study of Graves' ophthalmopathy and Graves' hyperthyroidism. MiXCR, applied by TCRdb to the multiplex PCR reads, yields one record per CDR3 protein. The sample consists of over 500,000 distinct CDR3 sequences, 20% to 25% of them appearing once. Sequencing was done on a sample of peripheral blood. The receptors stem from a woman between 18 and 30 years old with stable Graves' hyperthyroidism. Some clones in this sample may be carry-over from other donors' samples. Each CDR3 is given with its conserved first and last residue. Fields, in order: V gene, D gene, J gene, clone size, CDR3 DNA, CDR3 protein. The D gene is left open where the match is weak. Expanded clones get a size class; other rows say once, few or many, or leave the size out.

v_call: TRBV11-2
d_call: TRBD1
j_call: TRBJ1-1
clone_size: many
cdr3_nt: TGTGCCAGCAGACTCAATCCTAACAGGGGGACTGAAGCTTTCTTT
cdr3_aa: CASRLNPNRGTEAFF

v_call: TRBV27
d_call: NA
j_call: TRBJ1-1
clone_size: many
cdr3_nt: TGTGCCAGCAGGAGACAGGAGTCCGAAGCTTTCTTT
cdr3_aa: CASRRQESEAFF

v_call: TRBV28
d_call: NA
j_call: TRBJ2-5
clone_size: NA
cdr3_nt: TGTGCCAGCAGTCCCTCTCTAACAGACGGAATATCAAGAGAGACCCAGTACTTC
cdr3_aa: CASSPSLTDGISRETQYF

v_call: TRBV15
d_call: NA
j_call: TRBJ1-1
clone_size: many
cdr3_nt: TGTGCCACCAGCAGAGATTATGACCTCTCCATGAACACTGAAGCTTTCTTT
cdr3_aa: CATSRDYDLSMNTEAFF

v_call: TRBV12-3/TRBV12-4
d_call: NA
j_call: TRBJ2-3
clone_size: many
cdr3_nt: TGTGCCAGCATCCTGGACCGTGCAGATACGCAGTATTTT
cdr3_aa: CASILDRADTQYF

v_call: TRBV6-1
d_call: TRBD1
j_call: TRBJ1-1
clone_size: many
cdr3_nt: TGTGCCAGCAAGGTGACAGGGGACACTGAAGCTTTCTTT
cdr3_aa: CASKVTGDTEAFF

v_call: TRBV6-1
d_call: TRBD2
j_call: TRBJ2-7
clone_size: NA
cdr3_nt: TGTGCCAGCAGGATCCAGATGAGCGGGAGTGGGGAGCAGTACTTC
cdr3_aa: CASRIQMSGSGEQYF

v_call: TRBV28
d_call: NA
j_call: TRBJ2-7
clone_size: many
cdr3_nt: TGTGCCAGCAGTTTAAGGCCTGGGGTATACGAGCAGTACTTC
cdr3_aa: CASSLRPGVYEQYF

v_call: TRBV29-1
d_call: NA
j_call: TRBJ1-1
clone_size: NA
cdr3_nt: TGCAGCGTTGATGGGCAGGGGAATGAAGCTTTCTTT
cdr3_aa: CSVDGQGNEAFF

v_call: TRBV12-3/TRBV12-4
d_call: NA
j_call: TRBJ1-3
clone_size: many
cdr3_nt: TGTGCCAGCCAAGCACCAGGAAACACCATATATTTT
cdr3_aa: CASQAPGNTIYF

v_call: TRBV20-1
d_call: NA
j_call: TRBJ2-7
clone_size: NA
cdr3_nt: TGCAGTGCTAGTACGGCAGGCTACGAGCAGTACTTC
cdr3_aa: CSASTAGYEQYF

v_call: TRBV12-5
d_call: NA
j_call: TRBJ1-6
clone_size: many
cdr3_nt: TGTGCTAGTGGTTTCGACAAGTCCTATAATTCACCCCTCCACTTT
cdr3_aa: CASGFDKSYNSPLHF

v_call: TRBV9
d_call: NA
j_call: TRBJ2-2
clone_size: NA
cdr3_nt: TGTGCCAGCAGCGTAGCGTGGGAGTACACCGGGGAGCTGTTTTTT
cdr3_aa: CASSVAWEYTGELFF

v_call: TRBV28
d_call: NA
j_call: TRBJ1-5
clone_size: NA
cdr3_nt: TGTGCCAGCAGACAGCAGAACAATCAGCCCCAGCATTTT
cdr3_aa: CASRQQNNQPQHF

v_call: TRBV19
d_call: NA
j_call: TRBJ1-2
clone_size: NA
cdr3_nt: TGTGCCAGCAACTCCAGGGTAACCTACACCTTC
cdr3_aa: CASNSRVTYTF

v_call: TRBV6-5
d_call: NA
j_call: TRBJ2-7
clone_size: many
cdr3_nt: TGTGCCAGCAGTTACACCTACAGAGCCTCCTACGAGCAGTACTTC
cdr3_aa: CASSYTYRASYEQYF

v_call: TRBV4-1
d_call: NA
j_call: TRBJ1-2
clone_size: NA
cdr3_nt: TGCGCCAGCAGCCAAGAATGGGAACTACATGGTCTCTATGGCTACACCTTC
cdr3_aa: CASSQEWELHGLYGYTF

v_call: TRBV6-1
d_call: NA
j_call: TRBJ2-5
clone_size: many
cdr3_nt: TGTGCCAGCAGAATGGGACGGTCCCAAGAGACCCAGTACTTC
cdr3_aa: CASRMGRSQETQYF

v_call: TRBV12-3/TRBV12-4
d_call: NA
j_call: TRBJ2-7
clone_size: many
cdr3_nt: TGTGCCAGCAGCCTAGACAGGTCTTATTCCTACGAGCAGTACTTC
cdr3_aa: CASSLDRSYSYEQYF

v_call: TRBV25-1
d_call: TRBD1
j_call: TRBJ1-1
clone_size: few
cdr3_nt: TGTGCCAGCAGGCAGGGGGCGAAGGCTGAAGCTTTCTTT
cdr3_aa: CASRQGAKAEAFF

v_call: TRBV20-1
d_call: NA
j_call: TRBJ2-7
clone_size: few
cdr3_nt: TGCAGTGCTAGTTCTAGGGAACCCTACGAGCAGTACTTC
cdr3_aa: CSASSREPYEQYF

v_call: TRBV5-1
d_call: TRBD2
j_call: TRBJ2-7
clone_size: many
cdr3_nt: TGCGCCAGCAGCCAGACTAGCGGGGCCTACGAGCAGTACTTC
cdr3_aa: CASSQTSGAYEQYF

v_call: TRBV30
d_call: TRBD1
j_call: TRBJ2-4
clone_size: NA
cdr3_nt: TGTGCCTGGATTAGTGGACAGGGGGGGAAAAACGTTCAGTACTTC
cdr3_aa: CAWISGQGGKNVQYF

v_call: TRBV25-1
d_call: TRBD1
j_call: TRBJ1-1
clone_size: many
cdr3_nt: TGTGCCAGCAGTGATCCCGGGACAGGGGCCACTGAAGCTTTCTTT
cdr3_aa: CASSDPGTGATEAFF

v_call: TRBV7-9
d_call: TRBD1
j_call: TRBJ1-1
clone_size: few
cdr3_nt: TGTGCCAGCAGCCCGACGGACAGGGGGGGTTTCTTT
cdr3_aa: CASSPTDRGGFF

v_call: TRBV19
d_call: TRBD1
j_call: TRBJ2-5
clone_size: NA
cdr3_nt: TGTGCCAGTAGTTCCTCTACAGGGGCGTGGGAGACCCAGTACTTC
cdr3_aa: CASSSSTGAWETQYF

v_call: TRBV12-3/TRBV12-4
d_call: TRBD1
j_call: TRBJ1-2
clone_size: NA
cdr3_nt: TGTGCCAGCAGTCAAATCGATTACAGGGGACATGGCTACACCTTC
cdr3_aa: CASSQIDYRGHGYTF

v_call: TRBV20-1
d_call: TRBD1
j_call: TRBJ1-2
clone_size: NA
cdr3_nt: TGCAGTGCTAGAGATCAGGGGGCGGTTGGCTACACCTTC
cdr3_aa: CSARDQGAVGYTF

v_call: TRBV5-1
d_call: TRBD1
j_call: TRBJ2-7
clone_size: NA
cdr3_nt: TGCGCCAGCAGTTGGGACAGGGCCCACGAGCAGTACTTC
cdr3_aa: CASSWDRAHEQYF

v_call: TRBV11-1
d_call: NA
j_call: TRBJ2-1
clone_size: many
cdr3_nt: TGTGCCAGCAGCTTAGCGCAAAGCTACAATGAGCAGTTCTTC
cdr3_aa: CASSLAQSYNEQFF

v_call: TRBV19
d_call: NA
j_call: TRBJ2-7
clone_size: many
cdr3_nt: TGTGCCAGTAGCCAGGTGGGGGCCTACTCCTACGAGCAGTACTTC
cdr3_aa: CASSQVGAYSYEQYF

v_call: TRBV7-8
d_call: NA
j_call: TRBJ2-5
clone_size: many
cdr3_nt: TGTGCCAGCAGCCCCCAAGGGGGGACCCAGTACTTC
cdr3_aa: CASSPQGGTQYF

v_call: TRBV6-5
d_call: NA
j_call: TRBJ1-1
clone_size: many
cdr3_nt: TGTGCCAGCAGACCTCCTGGGGCTGAAGCTTTCTTT
cdr3_aa: CASRPPGAEAFF

v_call: TRBV12-3/TRBV12-4
d_call: TRBD1
j_call: TRBJ1-1
clone_size: many
cdr3_nt: TGTGCCAGCAGTTTAGAGGAGCCTTGGCAGGGGGCGTTGGGGAACACTGAAGCTTTCTTT
cdr3_aa: CASSLEEPWQGALGNTEAFF

v_call: TRBV20-1
d_call: TRBD2
j_call: TRBJ2-5
clone_size: few
cdr3_nt: TGCAGTGCTTTTTTAGCGGGAGAGCGTCGGGAGACCCAGTACTTC
cdr3_aa: CSAFLAGERRETQYF

v_call: TRBV2
d_call: TRBD1
j_call: TRBJ1-1
clone_size: NA
cdr3_nt: TGTGCCAGTGACGGGACAGGGGTGCTCGGTACCGGGGACACTGAAGCTTTCTTT
cdr3_aa: CASDGTGVLGTGDTEAFF

v_call: TRBV30
d_call: TRBD2
j_call: TRBJ2-2
clone_size: few
cdr3_nt: TGTGCCTGGACCCTGGGACTAGCCGGAGCGGGGGAGCTGTTTTTT
cdr3_aa: CAWTLGLAGAGELFF

v_call: TRBV25-1
d_call: NA
j_call: TRBJ2-5
clone_size: many
cdr3_nt: TGTGCCAGCAGTAGGGAGTTCGGGCCGTCCAGGCAAGAGACCCAGTACTTC
cdr3_aa: CASSREFGPSRQETQYF

v_call: TRBV7-9
d_call: TRBD1
j_call: TRBJ1-5
clone_size: NA
cdr3_nt: TGTGCCAGCAGCCGATGGGACAGGGGAACTAGCAATCAGCCCCAGCATTTT
cdr3_aa: CASSRWDRGTSNQPQHF

v_call: TRBV2
d_call: TRBD1
j_call: TRBJ2-2
clone_size: NA
cdr3_nt: TGTGCCAGCACATGGGACAGGGTGAACACCGGGGAGCTGTTTTTT
cdr3_aa: CASTWDRVNTGELFF

v_call: TRBV6-1
d_call: NA
j_call: TRBJ1-6
clone_size: many
cdr3_nt: TGTGCCAGCAGTGAAGCTCGACCCGGTCGTTCACCCCTCCACTTT
cdr3_aa: CASSEARPGRSPLHF

v_call: TRBV9
d_call: NA
j_call: TRBJ2-2
clone_size: many
cdr3_nt: TGTGCCAGCAGCATAAGTACCCCAGGGTGGCTGTTTTTT
cdr3_aa: CASSISTPGWLFF

v_call: TRBV4-1
d_call: TRBD2
j_call: TRBJ2-5
clone_size: NA
cdr3_nt: TGCGCCAGCAGCCAAGAATTGGGACTAGCGGGCCAAGAGACCCAGTACTTC
cdr3_aa: CASSQELGLAGQETQYF

v_call: TRBV20-1
d_call: NA
j_call: TRBJ2-7
clone_size: many
cdr3_nt: TGCAGTGCTAGAGTCGCACAGTACGAGCAGTACTTC
cdr3_aa: CSARVAQYEQYF

v_call: TRBV27
d_call: TRBD2
j_call: TRBJ2-5
clone_size: many
cdr3_nt: TGTGCCAGCAGTCCCGGGACTAGCAAAGAGACCCAGTACTTC
cdr3_aa: CASSPGTSKETQYF